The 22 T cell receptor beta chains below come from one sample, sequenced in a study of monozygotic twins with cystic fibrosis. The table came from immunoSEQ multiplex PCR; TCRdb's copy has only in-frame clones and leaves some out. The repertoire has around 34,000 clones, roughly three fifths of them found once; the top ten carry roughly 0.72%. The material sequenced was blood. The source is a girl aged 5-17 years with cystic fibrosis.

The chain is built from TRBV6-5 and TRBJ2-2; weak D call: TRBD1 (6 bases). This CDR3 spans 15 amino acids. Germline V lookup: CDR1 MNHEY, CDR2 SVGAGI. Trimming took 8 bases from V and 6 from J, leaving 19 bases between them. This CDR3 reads CASGPLTGYAGELFF. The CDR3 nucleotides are TGTGCCAGCGGCCCCCTAACAGGGTACGCCGGGGAGCTGTTTTTT.

CDR3 DNA: TGTGCCAGCAGTCTCAATGAGCAGTTCTTC. The encoded protein is CASSLNEQFF. The V and J genes are TRBV28 and TRBJ2-1; D gene uncertain. The V gene lost 5 bases and the J gene lost 6 bases, with 2 bases spanning the gap. The CDR3 is made up of 10 amino acids. Germline CDR1 MDHEN, CDR2 SYDVKM. The full variable domain, with the rest looked up from reference TRBV28 and TRBJ2-1, is DVKVTQSSRYLVKRTGEKVFLECVQDMDHENMFWYRQDPGLGLRLIYFSYDVKMKEKGDIPEGYSVSREKKERFSLILESASTNQTSMYLCASSLNEQFFGPGTRLTVL.

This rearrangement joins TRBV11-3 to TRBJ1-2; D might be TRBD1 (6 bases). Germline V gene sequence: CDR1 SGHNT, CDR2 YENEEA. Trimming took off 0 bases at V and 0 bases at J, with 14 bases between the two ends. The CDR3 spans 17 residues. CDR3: CASSLDGRTASNYGYTF. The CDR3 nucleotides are TGTGCCAGCAGCTTAGATGGGCGGACAGCCTCTAACTATGGCTACACCTTC.

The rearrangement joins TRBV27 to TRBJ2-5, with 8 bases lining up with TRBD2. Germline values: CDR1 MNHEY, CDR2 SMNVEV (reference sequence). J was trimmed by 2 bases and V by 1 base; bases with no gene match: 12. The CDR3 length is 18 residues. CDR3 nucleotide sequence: TGTGCCAGCAGTTTATTCGCGGGAGGCGGGGGACAACAAGAGACCCAGTACTTC. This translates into CASSLFAGGGGQQETQYF.

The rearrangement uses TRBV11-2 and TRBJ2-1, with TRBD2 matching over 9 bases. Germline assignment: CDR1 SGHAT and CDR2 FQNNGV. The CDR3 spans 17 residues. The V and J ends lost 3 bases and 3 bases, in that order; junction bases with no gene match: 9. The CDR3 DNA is TGTGCCAGCAGCTTGGCGTATAGCGGGAGTGTCTACAATGAGCAGTTCTTC. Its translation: CASSLAYSGSVYNEQFF.

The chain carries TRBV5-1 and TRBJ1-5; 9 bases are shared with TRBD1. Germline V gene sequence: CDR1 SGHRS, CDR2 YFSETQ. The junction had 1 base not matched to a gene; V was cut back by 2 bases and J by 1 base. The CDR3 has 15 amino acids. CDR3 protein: CASSLGTGSNQPQHF. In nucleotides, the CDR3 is TGCGCCAGCAGCTTAGGGACAGGGAGCAATCAGCCCCAGCATTTT.

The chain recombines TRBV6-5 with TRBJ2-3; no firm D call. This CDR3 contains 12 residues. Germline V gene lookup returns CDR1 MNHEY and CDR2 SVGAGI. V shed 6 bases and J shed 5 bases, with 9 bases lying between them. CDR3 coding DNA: TGTGCCAGCAGCCAGGTTGGAGATACGCAGTATTTT. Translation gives CASSQVGDTQYF.

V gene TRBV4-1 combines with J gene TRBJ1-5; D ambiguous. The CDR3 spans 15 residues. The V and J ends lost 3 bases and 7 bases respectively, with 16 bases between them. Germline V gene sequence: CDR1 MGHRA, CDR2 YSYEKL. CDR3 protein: CASSQRSGVGQPQHF. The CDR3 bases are TGCGCCAGCAGCCAGCGATCGGGAGTGGGCCAGCCCCAGCATTTT.

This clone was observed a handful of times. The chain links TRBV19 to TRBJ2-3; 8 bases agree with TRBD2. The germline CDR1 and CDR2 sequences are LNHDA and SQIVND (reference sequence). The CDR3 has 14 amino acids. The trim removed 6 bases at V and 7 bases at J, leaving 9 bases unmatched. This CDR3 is CASSNGLAQNTQYF. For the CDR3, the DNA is TGTGCCAGTAGCAACGGACTAGCACAGAATACGCAGTATTTT.

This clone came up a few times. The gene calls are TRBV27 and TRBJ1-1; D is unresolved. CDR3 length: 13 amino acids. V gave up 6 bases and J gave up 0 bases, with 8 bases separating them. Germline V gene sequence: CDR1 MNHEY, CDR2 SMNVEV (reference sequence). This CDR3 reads CASRPTLNTEAFF. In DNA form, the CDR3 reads TGTGCCAGCAGACCCACTTTGAACACTGAAGCTTTCTTT.

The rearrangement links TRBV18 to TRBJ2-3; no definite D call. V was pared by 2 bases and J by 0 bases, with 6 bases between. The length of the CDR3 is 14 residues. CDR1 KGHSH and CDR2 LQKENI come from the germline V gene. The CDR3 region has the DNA TGTGCCAGCTCACCAGGGCTTAGCACAGATACGCAGTATTTT. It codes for CASSPGLSTDTQYF.

This CDR3 is CASSFSGAAYGYTF. In DNA form, the CDR3 reads TGTGCCAGCAGCTTTTCCGGGGCCGCCTATGGCTACACCTTC. The rearrangement links TRBV28 to TRBJ1-2, with a weak D call TRBD1 (5 bases). From germline, CDR1 is MDHEN and CDR2 SYDVKM. Trimming shortened V by 6 bases and J by 4 bases, and 15 bases separated the two germline ends. The CDR3 length is 14 residues.

The CDR3 region is CSVEPYGQGADTQYF. The CDR3 coding sequence is TGCAGCGTTGAACCCTACGGCCAGGGGGCAGATACGCAGTATTTT. The chain couples TRBV29-1 to TRBJ2-3; 7 bases match TRBD1. Germline V gene data show CDR1 as SQVTM and CDR2 as ANQGSEA. The CDR3 spans 15 residues. V shed 2 bases and J 4 bases; nucleotides not matched to a gene: 9.

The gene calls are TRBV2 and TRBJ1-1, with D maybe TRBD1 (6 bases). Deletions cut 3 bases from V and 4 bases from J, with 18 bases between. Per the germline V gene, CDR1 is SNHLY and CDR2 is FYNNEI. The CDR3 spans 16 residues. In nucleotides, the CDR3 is TGTGCCAGCAGTGATGGTGTTCAGGGGCCATTCACTGAAGCTTTCTTT. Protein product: CASSDGVQGPFTEAFF.

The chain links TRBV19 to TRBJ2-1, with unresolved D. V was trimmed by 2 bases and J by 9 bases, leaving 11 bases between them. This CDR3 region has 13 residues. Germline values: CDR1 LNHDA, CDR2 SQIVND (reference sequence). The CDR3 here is CASSIISSGEQFF. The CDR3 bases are TGTGCCAGTAGTATAATCTCATCCGGTGAGCAGTTCTTC.

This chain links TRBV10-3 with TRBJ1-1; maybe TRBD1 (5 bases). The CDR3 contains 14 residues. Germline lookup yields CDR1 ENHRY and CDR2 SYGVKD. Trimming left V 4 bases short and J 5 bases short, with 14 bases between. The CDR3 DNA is TGTGCCATCAGTGCGTTGGGGGACGAGACTGAAGCTTTCTTT. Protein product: CAISALGDETEAFF.

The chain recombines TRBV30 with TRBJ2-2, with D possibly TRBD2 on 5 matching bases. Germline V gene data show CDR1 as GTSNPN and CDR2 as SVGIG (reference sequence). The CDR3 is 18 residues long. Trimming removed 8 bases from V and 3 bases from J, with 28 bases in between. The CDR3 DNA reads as TGTGCCGGACGTGCAGGTCTGGTTGTGAGGGAATACACCGGGGAGCTGTTTTTT. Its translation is CAGRAGLVVREYTGELFF.

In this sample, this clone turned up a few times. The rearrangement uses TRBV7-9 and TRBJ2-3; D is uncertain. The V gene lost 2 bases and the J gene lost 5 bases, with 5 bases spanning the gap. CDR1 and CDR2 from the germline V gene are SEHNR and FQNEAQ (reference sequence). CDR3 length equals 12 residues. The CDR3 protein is CASSLSVDTQYF. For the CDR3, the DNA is TGTGCCAGCAGCTTATCAGTAGATACGCAGTATTTT.

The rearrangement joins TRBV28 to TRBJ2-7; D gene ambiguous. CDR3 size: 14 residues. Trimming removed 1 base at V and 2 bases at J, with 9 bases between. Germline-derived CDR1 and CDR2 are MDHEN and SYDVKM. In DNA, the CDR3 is TGTGCCAGCAGTTTATTCGGACCAGCCTACGAGCAGTACTTC. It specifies CASSLFGPAYEQYF.

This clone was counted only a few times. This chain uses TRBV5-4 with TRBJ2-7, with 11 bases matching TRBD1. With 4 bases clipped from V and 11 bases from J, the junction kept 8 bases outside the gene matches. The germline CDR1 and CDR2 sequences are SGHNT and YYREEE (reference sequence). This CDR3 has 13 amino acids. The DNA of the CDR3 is TGTGCCAGCAGCCCGGACAGGGGGCCCCTCGAGTACTTC. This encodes CASSPDRGPLEYF.

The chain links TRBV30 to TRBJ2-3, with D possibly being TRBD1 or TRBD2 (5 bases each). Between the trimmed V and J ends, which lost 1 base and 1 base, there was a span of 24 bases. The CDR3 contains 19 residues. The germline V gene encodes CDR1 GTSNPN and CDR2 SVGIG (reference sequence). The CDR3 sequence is CAWSAVPRDLNGGTDTQYF. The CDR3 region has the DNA TGTGCCTGGAGTGCCGTGCCCCGGGACCTCAATGGGGGCACAGATACGCAGTATTTT.

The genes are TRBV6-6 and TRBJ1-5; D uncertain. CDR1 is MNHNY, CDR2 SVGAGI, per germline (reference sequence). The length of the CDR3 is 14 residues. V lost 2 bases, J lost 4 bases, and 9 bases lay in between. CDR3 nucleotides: TGTGCCAGCAGTTACGCCGGGTCTAATCAGCCCCAGCATTTT. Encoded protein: CASSYAGSNQPQHF.